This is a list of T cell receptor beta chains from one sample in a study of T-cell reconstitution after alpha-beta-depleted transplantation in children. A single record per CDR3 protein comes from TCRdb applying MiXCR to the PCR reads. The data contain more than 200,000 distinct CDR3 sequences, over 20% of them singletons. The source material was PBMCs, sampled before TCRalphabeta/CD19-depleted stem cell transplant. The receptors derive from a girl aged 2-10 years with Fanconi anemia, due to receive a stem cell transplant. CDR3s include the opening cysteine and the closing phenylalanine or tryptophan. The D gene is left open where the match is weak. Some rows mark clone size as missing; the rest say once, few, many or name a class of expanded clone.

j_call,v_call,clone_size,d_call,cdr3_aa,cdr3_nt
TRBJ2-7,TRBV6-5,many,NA,CASPPGQESPGRNYEGYF,TGTGCCAGCCCCCCGGGACAGGAGTCCCCCGGGAGGAACTACGAGGGGTACTTC
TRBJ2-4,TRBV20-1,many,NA,CSANQGVENIQYF,TGCAGTGCTAATCAGGGAGTCGAAAACATTCAGTACTTC
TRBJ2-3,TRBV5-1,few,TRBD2,CASSWTSGTDTQYF,TGCGCCAGCAGCTGGACTAGCGGCACAGATACGCAGTATTTT
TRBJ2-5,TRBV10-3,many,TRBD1,CAIRDRDQETQYF,TGTGCCATCAGGGACAGGGACCAAGAGACCCAGTACTTC
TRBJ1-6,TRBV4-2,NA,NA,CASSQGGARSPLHF,TGTGCCAGCAGCCAAGGAGGGGCGAGGTCACCCCTCCACTTT
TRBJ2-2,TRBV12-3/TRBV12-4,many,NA,CASSRAGELFF,TGTGCCAGCAGCCGGGCCGGGGAGCTGTTTTTT
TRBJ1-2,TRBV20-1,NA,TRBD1,CSARAGGYGYTF,TGCAGTGCAAGGGCAGGGGGCTATGGCTACACCTTC
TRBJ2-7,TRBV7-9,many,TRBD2,CASSRWASGSIYEQYF,TGTGCCAGCAGCCGATGGGCTAGCGGGAGTATTTACGAGCAGTACTTC
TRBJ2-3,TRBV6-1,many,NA,CAYRQGTDTQYF,TGTGCCTATCGACAGGGCACAGATACGCAGTATTTT
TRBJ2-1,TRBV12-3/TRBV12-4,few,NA,CASSLGPGREQFF,TGTGCCAGCAGTTTAGGCCCTGGGAGAGAGCAGTTCTTC
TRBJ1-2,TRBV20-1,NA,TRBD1,CSARDTGDYGYTF,TGCAGTGCTAGGGACACAGGGGACTATGGCTACACCTTC
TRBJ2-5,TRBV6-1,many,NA,CASSPRPPQETQYF,TGTGCCAGCAGCCCGCGTCCCCCTCAAGAGACCCAGTACTTC
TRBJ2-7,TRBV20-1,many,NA,CSAIGETYEQYF,TGCAGTGCTATTGGGGAGACCTACGAGCAGTACTTC
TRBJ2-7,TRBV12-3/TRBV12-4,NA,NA,CASSFGGANYEQYF,TGTGCCAGCAGTTTTGGGGGGGCGAATTACGAGCAGTACTTC
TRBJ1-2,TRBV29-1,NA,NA,CSAPLGDYGYTF,TGCAGCGCGCCGTTAGGGGATTATGGCTACACCTTC
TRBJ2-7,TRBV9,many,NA,CARLISYEQYF,TGTGCCCGGCTGATCTCCTACGAGCAGTACTTC
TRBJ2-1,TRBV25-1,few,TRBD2,CASRGTAGRSSYNEQFF,TGTGCCAGCAGGGGAACAGCGGGACGGAGCTCCTACAATGAGCAGTTCTTC
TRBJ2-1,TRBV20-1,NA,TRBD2,CSASPGTRHGEQFF,TGCAGTGCTAGTCCCGGGACTAGGCACGGTGAGCAGTTCTTC
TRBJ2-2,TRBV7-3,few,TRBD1,CASSLGTGANTGELFF,TGTGCCAGCAGCTTGGGGACAGGGGCTAACACCGGGGAGCTGTTTTTT
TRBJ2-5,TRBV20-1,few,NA,CSAAQSGALETQYF,TGCAGTGCTGCCCAGTCGGGGGCCTTAGAGACCCAGTACTTC
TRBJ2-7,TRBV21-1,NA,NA,CASSKGVNLGGSSYEQYF,TGTGCCAGCAGCAAAGGGGTCAACTTAGGGGGAAGCTCCTACGAGCAGTACTTC
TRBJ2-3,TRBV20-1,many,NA,CSASTWGRDTQYF,TGCAGTGCCAGCACCTGGGGGCGGGATACGCAGTATTTT
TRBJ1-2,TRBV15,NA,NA,CATSRDRGRSYGYTF,TGTGCCACCAGCAGAGATCGGGGAAGGTCCTATGGCTACACCTTC
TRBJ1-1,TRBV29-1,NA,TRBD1,CSVPLTGSNTEAFF,TGCAGCGTTCCCCTGACAGGGTCGAACACTGAAGCTTTCTTT
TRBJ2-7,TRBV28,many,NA,CASSDHYHEQYF,TGTGCCAGCAGTGACCATTACCACGAGCAGTACTTC
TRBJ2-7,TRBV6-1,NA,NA,CASRKGSGSSYEQYF,TGTGCCAGCAGGAAGGGGTCGGGGAGCTCCTACGAGCAGTACTTC
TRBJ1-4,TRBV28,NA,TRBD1,CASSPDRANEKLFF,TGTGCCAGCAGTCCTGACAGGGCTAATGAAAAACTGTTTTTT
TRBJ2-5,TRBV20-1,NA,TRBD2,CRATSGRFQETQYF,TGCAGAGCCACTAGCGGGAGATTTCAAGAGACCCAGTACTTC
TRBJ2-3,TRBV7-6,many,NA,CASSLTRPSSTDTQYF,TGTGCCAGCAGCCTGACTAGACCCTCGAGCACAGATACGCAGTATTTT
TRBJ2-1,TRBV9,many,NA,CASSVAYGLEQFF,TGTGCCAGCAGCGTAGCTTATGGGCTTGAGCAGTTCTTC
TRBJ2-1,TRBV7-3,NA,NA,CASSSVIYNEQFF,TGTGCCAGCAGCTCTGTTATCTACAATGAGCAGTTCTTC
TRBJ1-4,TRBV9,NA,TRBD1,CASSAPGTGPTNEKLFF,TGTGCCAGCAGCGCGCCGGGGACAGGTCCAACTAATGAAAAACTGTTTTTT
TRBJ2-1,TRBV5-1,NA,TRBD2,CASIAGGPHNEQFF,TGCGCCAGTATAGCGGGGGGGCCTCACAATGAGCAGTTCTTC
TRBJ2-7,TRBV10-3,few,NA,CAITSPESYEQYF,TGTGCCATCACCTCGCCTGAATCCTACGAGCAGTACTTC
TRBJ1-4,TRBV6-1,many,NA,CASRGPINEKLFF,TGTGCCAGTCGGGGACCGATTAATGAGAAACTGTTTTTT
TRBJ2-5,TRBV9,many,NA,CASSPNPGTEETQYF,TGTGCCAGCAGCCCGAACCCCGGGACGGAAGAGACCCAGTACTTC
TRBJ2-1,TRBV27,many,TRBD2,CASSLVWLAGYNEQFF,TGTGCCAGCAGTTTAGTATGGCTAGCGGGCTACAATGAGCAGTTCTTC
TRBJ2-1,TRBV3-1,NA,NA,CASSLTIGDLGNEQFF,TGTGCCAGCAGCCTGACGATAGGCGATCTGGGCAATGAGCAGTTCTTC
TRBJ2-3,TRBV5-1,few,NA,CASSYDYPDTQYF,TGCGCCAGCAGCTATGATTATCCAGATACGCAGTATTTT
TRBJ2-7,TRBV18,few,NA,CASSLTRDEQYF,TGTGCCAGCTCCCTCACTAGAGACGAGCAGTACTTC
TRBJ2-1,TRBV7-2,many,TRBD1,CASSLALTGGFHNEQFF,TGTGCCAGCAGCTTAGCCTTAACAGGGGGCTTCCACAATGAGCAGTTCTTC
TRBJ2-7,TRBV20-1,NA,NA,CSARDRRQVAYEQYF,TGCAGTGCTAGAGATCGGCGCCAGGTCGCCTACGAGCAGTACTTC
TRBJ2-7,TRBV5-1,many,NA,CASSLGEFREQYF,TGCGCCAGCAGCTTGGGGGAGTTCAGAGAGCAGTACTTC
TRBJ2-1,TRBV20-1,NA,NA,CSANSGPSYNEQFF,TGCAGTGCCAATAGCGGCCCCTCCTACAATGAGCAGTTCTTC
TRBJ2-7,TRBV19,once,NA,CASSINGVAYEQYF,TGTGCCAGTAGTATAAATGGAGTAGCCTACGAGCAGTACTTC
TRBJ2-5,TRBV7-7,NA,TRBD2,CASSFGAGGFTETQYF,TGTGCCAGCAGCTTCGGGGCGGGAGGATTTACGGAGACCCAGTACTTC
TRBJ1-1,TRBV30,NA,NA,CAWRFLSGNTEAFF,TGTGCCTGGAGGTTCCTATCAGGGAACACTGAAGCTTTCTTT
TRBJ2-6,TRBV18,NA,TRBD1,CASSPGQGAAGANVLTF,TGTGCCAGCTCACCGGGACAGGGAGCCGCTGGGGCCAACGTCCTGACTTTC
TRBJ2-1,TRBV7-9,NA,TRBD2,CASSRLAGVSYEQFF,TGTGCCAGCAGCCGACTAGCGGGAGTGTCCTATGAGCAGTTCTTC
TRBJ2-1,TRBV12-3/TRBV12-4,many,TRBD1,CASSLRETGGNEQFF,TGTGCCAGCAGTTTAAGGGAAACAGGGGGCAATGAGCAGTTCTTC
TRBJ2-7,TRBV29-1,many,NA,CSAAYRDTYEQYF,TGCAGCGCCGCATACCGGGACACCTACGAGCAGTACTTC
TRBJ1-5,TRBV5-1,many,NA,CASSHGSNQPQHF,TGCGCCAGCAGCCACGGAAGCAATCAGCCCCAGCATTTT
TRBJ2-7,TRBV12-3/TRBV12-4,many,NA,CASSFDTYEQYF,TGTGCCAGCAGTTTTGACACCTACGAGCAGTACTTC